This T cell receptor (beta chain) stems from a study of type 1 regulatory T cells. TCRdb called the reads again in MiXCR, with one record for every CDR3 protein. The table has some 100,000 distinct CDR3 sequences, around a third seen once; the top ten hold about 2%. This CDR3 spans 12 amino acids. Germline CDR1 SGHTA, CDR2 FQGNSA. V lost 1 base and J 8 bases, leaving 8 bases between the germline ends. The receptor was derived from a human donor in good health. This sequence joins TRBV7-2 and TRBJ1-2; no firm D call. The sample taken for sequencing was CD4+ T cells, either the whole sample or a sorted fraction (not recorded which). CDR3: CASSLGREGYTF. In DNA, the CDR3 is TGTGCCAGCAGCTTAGGGCGGGAGGGCTACACCTTC. The entire variable domain, with the rest obtained from reference TRBV7-2 and TRBJ1-2, is as follows: GAGVSQSPSNKVTEKGKDVELRCDPISGHTALYWYRQSLGQGLEFLIYFQGNSAPDKSGLPSDRFSAERTGGSVSTLTIQRTQQEDSAVYLCASSLGREGYTFGSGTRLTVV.